This T cell receptor beta chain was documented in a study of blood T cells in healthy people across ages. PBMCs were isolated at a quantity of at least 6 million per sample. Primed by a sample-barcoded 5' primer and a J-beta primer mix, a second PCR proceeded for 7 to 11 cycles. TCRdb independently ran MiXCR on the 5' RACE reads; one entry per CDR3 protein. The table includes roughly 720,000 distinct CDR3 sequences, roughly 50% detected once. Turning to this clonotype: The antigen remains unidentified.

This CDR3 comprises 16 residues. The V gene's germline CDR1 is LGHDT and CDR2 YNNKEL (reference sequence). Deletions cut 0 bases from V and 6 bases from J, with 18 bases between. Broader study findings: Using unsorted PBMCs precluded a conclusive naive versus antigen-experienced comparison.

Material: blood. The TCR sequence derives from an elderly man in good health. The genes are TRBV3-1 and TRBJ2-7, with D perhaps TRBD1 or TRBD2 (5 bases each). CDR3 loop: CASSQDPGPRMVEQYF. CDR3 DNA sequence: TGTGCCAGCAGCCAAGACCCGGGACCGCGGATGGTCGAGCAGTACTTC.